This is a list of T cell receptor beta chains from one sample in a study of T cells in AML relapse after transplant. MiXCR was run by TCRdb on the PCR reads, yielding one entry per CDR3 protein. Among some 3,500 distinct CDR3 sequences listed, approximately 11% were seen once. The source material was bone marrow, either the whole sample or a sorted T cell fraction (not recorded which), sampled in complete remission. The receptors derive from a human donor who had a stem cell transplant for acute myeloid leukemia. A share of the T cells may be of graft donor origin. Each CDR3 is given with its conserved first and last residue. A D gene is named only where the DNA matches it firmly. Rows give clone size only sometimes, using once, few, many, or a class for an expanded clone.

TGTGCCAGCAGCCGCGGGGCCGGGGGGTACTATGGCTACACCTTC,CASSRGAGGYYGYTF,medium-sized,.,TRBV5-5,TRBJ1-2
TGTGCCAGCAGCCAAGATCGCTTTCAGCCCCAGCATTTT,CASSQDRFQPQHF,medium-sized,.,TRBV4-2,TRBJ1-5
TGTGCCAGCAGTGCCTCCCTGGGGGAGACCCAGTACTTC,CASSASLGETQYF,medium-sized,.,TRBV12-3/TRBV12-4,TRBJ2-5
TGTGCCAGCAGAACAGGGGGCGAAAAACTGTTTTTT,CASRTGGEKLFF,medium-sized,TRBD1,TRBV2,TRBJ1-4
TGTGCCAGCAGTTTCTGGCTACCACTAGCGGGGGGACAGCGCTCCTACAATGAGCAGTTCTTC,CASSFWLPLAGGQRSYNEQFF,medium-sized,TRBD2,TRBV27,TRBJ2-1
TGTGCCAGCAGCAACACGAGGGGGGGGGCTAGCGGGTACTCAGATACGCAGTATTTT,CASSNTRGGASGYSDTQYF,medium-sized,TRBD2,TRBV6-1,TRBJ2-3
TGTGCCAGCAGCTTAGCCCATACCACAGATACGCAGTATTTT,CASSLAHTTDTQYF,.,.,TRBV7-2,TRBJ2-3
TGCGCCAGCAGCTTGGGACCGGCCGCGGAGCAGTTCTTC,CASSLGPAAEQFF,few,.,TRBV5-1,TRBJ2-1
TGTGCCAGCACTCTGACGTTGGAGGTTGGCTACACCTTC,CASTLTLEVGYTF,many,.,TRBV7-9,TRBJ1-2
TGTGCCAGCAGCCCTTCCTACAATGAGCAGTTCTTC,CASSPSYNEQFF,medium-sized,.,TRBV7-9,TRBJ2-1
TGTGCCAGCCGACTAGCGGAGAACACCGGGGAGCTGTTTTTT,CASRLAENTGELFF,medium-sized,TRBD2,TRBV6-4,TRBJ2-2
TGTGCCAGCAGTTTAAAGACAGGGGGCAACTATGGCTACACCTTC,CASSLKTGGNYGYTF,medium-sized,TRBD1,TRBV12-3/TRBV12-4,TRBJ1-2
TGTGCCAGCACCAAGGGCTTCGAGCAGTACTTC,CASTKGFEQYF,medium-sized,.,TRBV6-5,TRBJ2-7
TGTGCCACCAGTGACGGACGGTTCAATCAGCCCCAGCATTTT,CATSDGRFNQPQHF,medium-sized,.,TRBV24-1,TRBJ1-5
TGTGCCAGCAGCGAACAGGGGAACACTGAAGCTTTCTTT,CASSEQGNTEAFF,medium-sized,.,TRBV13,TRBJ1-1
TGTGCCAGCAGCCCCAGAGAAGGGACAGTCCATCAGCCCCAGCATTTT,CASSPREGTVHQPQHF,few,TRBD1,TRBV7-2,TRBJ1-5
TGCAGTGCTAGAGAATCGGACAGGGAGGCCGGGGAGCTGTTTTTT,CSARESDREAGELFF,medium-sized,TRBD1,TRBV20-1,TRBJ2-2
TGTGCCTGGAGTGGGACAGGGGGAGAGACCAAGTACTTC,CAWSGTGGETKYF,medium-sized,TRBD1,TRBV30,TRBJ2-5
TGCGCCAGCAGCTTACTGACAGGGCGTTTATACGAGCAGTACTTC,CASSLLTGRLYEQYF,medium-sized,TRBD1,TRBV5-1,TRBJ2-7
TGTGCCAGCAGTTTCGGGATCGAATCCTACGAGCAGTACTTC,CASSFGIESYEQYF,medium-sized,.,TRBV6-2/TRBV6-3,TRBJ2-7
TGTGCCAGCAGTTACGGGGAAACAGATACGCAGTATTTT,CASSYGETDTQYF,medium-sized,.,TRBV6-5,TRBJ2-3
TGTGCCAGCAGCGCATCGACAGGGCTCTCCTATAATTCACCCCTCCACTTT,CASSASTGLSYNSPLHF,many,TRBD1,TRBV9,TRBJ1-6
TGCAGCGTTGAAGAGGGCCTGGGGCAGTTCTTC,CSVEEGLGQFF,many,.,TRBV29-1,TRBJ2-1
TGTGCCAGCTCACCATTAGGACAGGGGAACACCGGGGAGCTGTTTTTT,CASSPLGQGNTGELFF,many,TRBD1,TRBV18,TRBJ2-2
TGTGCCAGCAGCCAAGATGCTGAGAATTCACCCCTCCACTTT,CASSQDAENSPLHF,medium-sized,.,TRBV4-2,TRBJ1-6
TGTGCCATCAGTGGACAGGGAGAAACCTACGAGCAGTACTTC,CAISGQGETYEQYF,.,TRBD1,TRBV10-3,TRBJ2-7
TGTGCCAGCAGCTCCCTCGGGGGATCCGAGCAGTACTTC,CASSSLGGSEQYF,few,.,TRBV7-2,TRBJ2-7
TGTGCCAGCAGTGATATGGCGCACTCTGGAAACACCATATATTTT,CASSDMAHSGNTIYF,medium-sized,.,TRBV25-1,TRBJ1-3
TGTGCCTTCAACACAGGGGATACTGAAGCTTTCTTT,CAFNTGDTEAFF,medium-sized,TRBD1,TRBV30,TRBJ1-1
TGTGCCAGCTCACCGGGACAGGGGGATGGCGAGCAGTACTTC,CASSPGQGDGEQYF,few,TRBD1,TRBV18,TRBJ2-7
TGCAGTGCTAGAGATGCGGGGGATCTACACACAGATACGCAGTATTTT,CSARDAGDLHTDTQYF,many,TRBD2,TRBV20-1,TRBJ2-3
TGTGCCTGGAGTGTAGCACAGGGTAATTCACCCCTCCACTTT,CAWSVAQGNSPLHF,few,.,TRBV30,TRBJ1-6
TGTGCCAGCAGTTTAGGCCCGCGGGGCACCGGGGAGCTGTTTTTT,CASSLGPRGTGELFF,medium-sized,.,TRBV12-3/TRBV12-4,TRBJ2-2
TGTGCCAGCAGCTCTGGAGGACTGGAGACCTACGAGCAGTACTTC,CASSSGGLETYEQYF,few,.,TRBV7-3,TRBJ2-7
TGCAGTGCTAGAGATCGGCGGTCGAACACCGGGGAGCTGTTTTTT,CSARDRRSNTGELFF,medium-sized,.,TRBV20-1,TRBJ2-2
TGTGCCAGCAGCTCTACGAAAACAGGGGGAAATGAGCAGTTCTTC,CASSSTKTGGNEQFF,medium-sized,TRBD1,TRBV7-9,TRBJ2-1
TGTGCCAGCAGTTTGGGCGGGGGGCCAGATACGCAGTATTTT,CASSLGGGPDTQYF,few,TRBD2,TRBV12-3/TRBV12-4,TRBJ2-3
TGTGCCAGCAGCTTAGTCGTTGGGGCACAGAGCTCCTATAATTCACCCCTCCACTTT,CASSLVVGAQSSYNSPLHF,many,.,TRBV7-9,TRBJ1-6
TGTGCCAGCAGCTTAGGTCCAGGGGCAGATGAGCAGTTCTTC,CASSLGPGADEQFF,medium-sized,.,TRBV7-2,TRBJ2-1
TGTGCCAGCAGCTGGGACAGTAGCTCCTATGGCTACACCTTC,CASSWDSSSYGYTF,.,TRBD1,TRBV11-2,TRBJ1-2
TGTGCCAGCTCCTTGACGGCTGAGCAGTTCTTC,CASSLTAEQFF,few,.,TRBV18,TRBJ2-1
TGTGCCAGCAGCTTAGGTCCAGGGAACTATGGCTACACCTTC,CASSLGPGNYGYTF,.,.,TRBV7-2,TRBJ1-2
TGTGCCAGCTCACCGGGAAGGCAGTGGCCCCAGCATTTT,CASSPGRQWPQHF,medium-sized,.,TRBV18,TRBJ1-5
TGTGCCATCAGTGAGGGTTCATCTCCCACAGATACGCAGTATTTT,CAISEGSSPTDTQYF,many,.,TRBV10-3,TRBJ2-3
TGTGCCAGCAGCCCCAACAGGGAGCGGGGCTACACCTTC,CASSPNRERGYTF,many,.,TRBV7-2,TRBJ1-2
TGTGCCACCAGCAGTTTGGGTACCCTTTATGGCTACACCTTC,CATSSLGTLYGYTF,medium-sized,.,TRBV15,TRBJ1-2
TGTGCCAGCAGCGCTCCGGGGCGGCCACCCTCCTCCTACGAGCAGTACTTC,CASSAPGRPPSSYEQYF,.,.,TRBV28,TRBJ2-7